The 14 T cell receptor beta chains listed next were all sequenced from one sample in a study of a mutant IDH1 vaccine in newly diagnosed glioma. Time point noted: week 35, safety follow-up. The content of each vaccine dose was 300 ug of mutant IDH1 20-mer peptide, and topical imiquimod accompanied it. Here immunoSEQ multiplex PCR was the method, and the copy in TCRdb shows in-frame clones only, minus some. The repertoire has 40,000 to 45,000 clones, 81% of them found once; the top ten carry 4.5% to 5.5%. No antigen has been identified for these receptors. The input for sequencing was PBMCs, taken from a glioma patient whose treatment included an IDH1 peptide vaccine. The receptor set was obtained from a woman between 40 and 55 years old with glioma. Some clones in this sample may be carry-over from other donors' samples.

The chain links TRBV10-3 to TRBJ1-1; D perhaps matches TRBD1 (5 bases). This CDR3 has 16 amino acids. Germline lookup yields CDR1 ENHRY and CDR2 SYGVKD. Deletions cut 5 bases from V and 0 bases from J, with 16 bases between. This CDR3 is CAISRGVNSMNTEAFF. CDR3 nucleotide sequence: TGTGCCATCAGTCGAGGGGTTAACTCGATGAACACTGAAGCTTTCTTT.

The chain has TRBV9 and TRBJ1-1; D is unresolved. There are 11 residues in the CDR3. V was pared by 0 bases and J by 5 bases, with 2 bases between. Germline V CDR1 and CDR2: SGDLS, YYNGEE. The CDR3 loop is CASSVVTEAFF. The CDR3 DNA reads as TGTGCCAGCAGCGTAGTTACTGAAGCTTTCTTT.

This chain joins TRBV5-5 and TRBJ1-2, with 12 bases that match TRBD1. The CDR3 covers 16 residues. Germline V gene data show CDR1 as SGHKS and CDR2 as YYEKEE (reference sequence). Trimming at V came to 4 bases and at J to 7 bases, leaving 11 bases not matched to a gene. The CDR3 here is CASSVGPGQGAGGYTF. The CDR3, as DNA: TGTGCCAGCAGCGTGGGCCCGGGACAGGGGGCAGGTGGCTACACCTTC.

The chain combines TRBV18 with TRBJ2-5; D is ambiguous. The CDR3 extends over 11 amino acids. Trimming removed 4 bases from V and 2 bases from J, with 2 bases in between. Germline V gene lookup returns CDR1 KGHSH and CDR2 LQKENI. The CDR3: CASSRQETQYF. CDR3 nucleotides: TGTGCCAGCTCACGTCAAGAGACCCAGTACTTC.

The chain is built from TRBV4-3 and TRBJ2-1, with unresolved D. CDR1 and CDR2 from the germline V gene are LGHNA and YSLEER. This CDR3 has 13 amino acids. V lost 4 bases, J lost 6 bases, and 10 bases lay in between. The CDR3 loop is CASSPSVTNEQFF. The CDR3 DNA reads as TGCGCCAGCAGCCCCTCCGTCACCAATGAGCAGTTCTTC.

The chain uses TRBV25-1 and TRBJ2-1, with 8 bases fitting TRBD2. CDR1 is MGHDK, CDR2 SYGVNS, per germline. J gave up 1 base and V 2 bases, and 7 bases lay outside the gene matches. This CDR3 has 17 residues. CDR3 sequence: CASSEHGSGSSYNEQFF. CDR3 in DNA: TGTGCCAGCAGTGAACACGGGAGCGGGAGTTCCTACAATGAGCAGTTCTTC.

The chain has TRBV9 and TRBJ2-2; 9 bases are a match to TRBD2. This CDR3 spans 14 amino acids. The germline V gene encodes CDR1 SGDLS and CDR2 YYNGEE. Unmatched junction bases numbered 2, after V lost 0 bases and J lost 8 bases. The DNA of the CDR3 is TGTGCCAGCAGCGTAGCTAGCGGGGAGGGGGAGCTGTTTTTT. Translating gives CASSVASGEGELFF.

The CDR3 nucleotides are TGTGCCAGCAGAAGGAGTATATTAGAGACCCAGTACTTC. It encodes CASRRSILETQYF. The chain combines TRBV2 with TRBJ2-5; D call uncertain. Germline CDR1 SNHLY, CDR2 FYNNEI. The CDR3 consists of 13 residues. Trimming removed 6 bases at V and 4 bases at J, with 12 bases between.

The genes are TRBV5-6 and TRBJ1-6; D is undetermined. CDR1 and CDR2 from the germline V gene are SGHDT and YYEEEE. The CDR3 is 15 amino acids. V dropped 4 bases and J dropped 0 bases, with 8 bases sitting between them. The DNA for the CDR3 is TGTGCCAGCAGCGGGGATAGCTCCTATAATTCACCCCTCCACTTT. Protein sequence: CASSGDSSYNSPLHF.

This chain connects TRBV14 to TRBJ2-5, with a tentative D call TRBD1 (6 bases). CDR1 SGHDN and CDR2 FVKESK come from the germline V gene. CDR3 size: 14 residues. The ends were cut back, 4 bases at V and 5 bases at J, with 14 bases in the middle. The DNA of the CDR3 is TGTGCCAGCAGCCGTCGACAGGCCTGGGAGACCCAGTACTTC. It yields the protein CASSRRQAWETQYF.

This clone is medium-sized by share. The chain joins TRBV9 to TRBJ2-3, with D hard to call. Germline values: CDR1 SGDLS, CDR2 YYNGEE. This CDR3 has 12 residues. The V end was cut by 2 bases, the J end by 6 bases, with 7 bases between. CDR3 amino acids: CASSVRGDTQYF. The DNA of the CDR3 is TGTGCCAGCAGCGTTCGCGGCGATACGCAGTATTTT.

The chain recombines TRBV2 with TRBJ2-7; TRBD1 matches at 8 bases. In germline, CDR1 is SNHLY, CDR2 FYNNEI. V was pared by 6 bases and J by 4 bases, with 8 bases of the junction left unmatched. This CDR3 comprises 14 residues. This CDR3 is CASRSDRAPYEQYF. The CDR3 DNA reads TGTGCCAGCAGATCGGACAGGGCTCCTTACGAGCAGTACTTC.

This chain joins TRBV7-3 and TRBJ1-2, with 8 bases fitting TRBD1. With V trimmed by 0 bases and J by 8 bases, 8 bases remained unmatched. The CDR3 has 15 amino acids. Germline V CDR1 and CDR2: SGHTA, FQGTGA. The CDR3 region has the DNA TGTGCCAGCAGCTTAACCCCGACAGGGGACGGCGGCTACACCTTC. Encoded protein: CASSLTPTGDGGYTF. The full variable domain, its missing parts supplied by reference TRBV7-3 and TRBJ1-2, is GAGVSQTPSNKVTEKGKYVELRCDPISGHTALYWYRQSLGQGPEFLIYFQGTGAADDSGLPNDRFFAVRPEGSVSTLKIQRTERGDSAVYLCASSLTPTGDGGYTFGSGTRLTVV.

CDR3 in DNA: TGCGCCAGCAGCCGCAGACAGGAGCCTCAAGAGACCCAGTACTTC. Its translation is CASSRRQEPQETQYF. The rearrangement joins TRBV4-3 to TRBJ2-5; D is perhaps TRBD1 (6 bases). This CDR3 has 15 residues. CDR1 and CDR2 (germline): LGHNA, YSLEER. V was shortened by 4 bases and J by 2 bases, with 14 bases between the two germline ends.